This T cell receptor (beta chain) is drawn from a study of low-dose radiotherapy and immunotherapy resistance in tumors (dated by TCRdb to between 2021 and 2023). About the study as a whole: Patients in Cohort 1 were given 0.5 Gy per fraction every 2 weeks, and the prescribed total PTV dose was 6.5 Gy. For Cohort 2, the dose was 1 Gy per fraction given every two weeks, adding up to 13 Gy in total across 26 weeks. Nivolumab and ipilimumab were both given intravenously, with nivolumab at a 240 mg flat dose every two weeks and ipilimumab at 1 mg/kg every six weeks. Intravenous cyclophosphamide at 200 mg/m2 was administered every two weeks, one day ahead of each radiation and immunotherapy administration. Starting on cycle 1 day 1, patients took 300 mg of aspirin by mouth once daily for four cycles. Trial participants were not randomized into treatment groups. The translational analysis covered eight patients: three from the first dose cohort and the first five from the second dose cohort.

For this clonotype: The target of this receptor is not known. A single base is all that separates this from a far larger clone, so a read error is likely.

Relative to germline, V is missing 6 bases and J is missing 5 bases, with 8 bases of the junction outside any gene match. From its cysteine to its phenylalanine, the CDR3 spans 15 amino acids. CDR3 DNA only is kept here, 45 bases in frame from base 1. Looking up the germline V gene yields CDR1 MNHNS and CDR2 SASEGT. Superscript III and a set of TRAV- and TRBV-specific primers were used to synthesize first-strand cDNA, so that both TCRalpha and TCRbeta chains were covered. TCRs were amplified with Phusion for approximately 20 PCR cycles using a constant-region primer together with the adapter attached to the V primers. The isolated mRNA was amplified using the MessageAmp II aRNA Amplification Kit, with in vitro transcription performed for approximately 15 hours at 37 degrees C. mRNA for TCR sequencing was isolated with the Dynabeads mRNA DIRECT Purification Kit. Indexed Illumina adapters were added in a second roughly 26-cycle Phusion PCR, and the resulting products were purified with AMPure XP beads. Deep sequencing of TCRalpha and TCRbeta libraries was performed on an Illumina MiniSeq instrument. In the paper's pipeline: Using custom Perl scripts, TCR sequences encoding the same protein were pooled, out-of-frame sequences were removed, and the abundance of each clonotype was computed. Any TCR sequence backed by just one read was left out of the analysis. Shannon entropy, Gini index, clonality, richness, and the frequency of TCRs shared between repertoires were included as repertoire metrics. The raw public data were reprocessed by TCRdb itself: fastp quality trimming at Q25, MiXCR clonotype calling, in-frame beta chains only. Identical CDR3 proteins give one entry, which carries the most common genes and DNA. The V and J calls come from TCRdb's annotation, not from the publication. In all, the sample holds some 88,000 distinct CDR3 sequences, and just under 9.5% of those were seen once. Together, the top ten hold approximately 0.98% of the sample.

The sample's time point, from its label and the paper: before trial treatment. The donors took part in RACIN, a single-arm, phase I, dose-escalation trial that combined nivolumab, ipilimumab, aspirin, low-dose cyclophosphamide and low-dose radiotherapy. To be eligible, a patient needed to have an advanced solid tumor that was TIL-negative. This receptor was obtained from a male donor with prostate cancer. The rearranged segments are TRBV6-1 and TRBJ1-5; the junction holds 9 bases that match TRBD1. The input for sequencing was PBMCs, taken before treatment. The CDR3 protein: CASSRGQGGYQPQHF. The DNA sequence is TGTGCCAGCAGCCGGGGACAGGGCGGCTATCAGCCCCAGCATTTT.